The subject of this entry is one T cell receptor (beta chain). No antigen is known for it. Sorting based on CD45RO/CCR7/CD25/CD127/CD95/CD27 separated CD4+ naive, central memory, regulatory and stem cell-like memory cells. The data stem from a study of beta chain features in type 1 diabetes. About the study: The study found patients and healthy donors alike in age, gender and cell yields. Regarding the study as a whole: All four CD4+ subsets of Type 1 diabetes patients contained TCRB CDR3s that were moderately but significantly shorter.

The CDR3 loop spans 15 amino acids. CDR1 and CDR2 from the germline V gene are SEHNR and FQNEAQ (reference sequence). V dropped 3 bases and J dropped 5; count of bases not matched to a gene: 8. The entirety of the isolated RNA underwent reverse transcription, so expressed TCRB transcripts were sequenced. The assay was immunoSEQ multiplex PCR, and TCRdb's table has in-frame clones only and misses some. The sample consists of a few hundred thousand clones, roughly 12% of them appearing once. Sequencing was performed on naive CD4+ T cells from blood. The receptor's source is a man between 18 and 35 years old in good health. The J gene is TRBJ2-5, the V gene TRBV7-9, with 8 bases matching TRBD1. The CDR3 loop reads CASSFGRTGRETQYF. The CDR3 DNA follows: TGTGCCAGCAGCTTCGGACGGACAGGGCGGGAGACCCAGTACTTC.